A single T cell receptor (beta chain) is shown here with its context. This entry belongs to a study of control samples from healthy donors and cancer patients. Per germline, CDR1 LGHDT and CDR2 YNNKEL (reference sequence). The length of the CDR3 is 14 residues. V lost 0 bases and J 3 bases, leaving 8 bases between the germline ends. Sequencing was performed with immunoSEQ multiplex PCR; in TCRdb, only in-frame clones are kept and a portion is missing. Of some 120,000 clones listed, approximately 90% are singletons. The sequenced material came from blood. The TCR comes from a man aged 18 to 29 in good health. This chain uses TRBV3-1 (or the pseudogene TRBV3-2) with TRBJ2-5, with D perhaps given as TRBD1 or TRBD2 (5 bases each). The CDR3 DNA follows: TGTGCCAGCAGCCAAGAGTGGGGGAAAGAGACCCAGTACTTC. Translation: CASSQEWGKETQYF.